This TCR beta chain was identified in a study of blood T cell repertoires in COVID-19. Study background: Acute and convalescent COVID-19 samples came from the United States, Italy and Spain.

Original data processing: How many nucleated cells were present was estimated from reference gene primer amplification. TCRdb keeps only in-frame clones here, not all; method: immunoSEQ multiplex PCR. That table gives V, J and clone size, and the DNA gave D and trimming. The repertoire has approximately 200,000 clones, roughly 89% of them found once; the top ten carry 5.5% to 8%. As concerns this clone: Within the sample, other DNA sequences also encode this same CDR3.

In germline, CDR1 is MNHEY, CDR2 SVGAGI. The CDR3 is 14 residues long. The V end was cut by 0 bases, the J end by 3 bases, with 9 bases between. The source of this sequence is a man aged 55 to 70 who had recovered from COVID-19. The sample consisted of peripheral blood. The chain recombines TRBV6-5 with TRBJ2-7; D is possibly TRBD1 (6 bases). CDR3 sequence: CASSYSGTLYEQYF. CDR3 sequence (DNA): TGTGCCAGCAGTTACTCGGGGACACTCTACGAGCAGTACTTC.